These 32 T cell receptor beta chains were all obtained from the same sample, sequenced in a study of Ad26.COV2.S vaccination and SARS-CoV-2 variants. Method: immunoSEQ multiplex PCR; TCRdb's copy keeps in-frame clones and lacks some. Among fewer than 500,000 clones listed, around 90% were seen once. Treatment of the sample: roughly 18 received Ad26.COV2.S at low or high dose, single or two shots; roughly five received placebo; per-sample allocation not given. Specimen acquisition occurred on day 63 following the initial vaccine or placebo injection. Sequenced here: peripheral blood, sampled in a trial of Ad26.COV2.S vaccine versus placebo. Receptors originate from a person aged 18 to 65 who received the Ad26.COV2.S COVID-19 vaccine or a placebo.

This chain joins TRBV5-4 and TRBJ1-1, with D possibly matching TRBD1 (5 bases). CDR1 SGHNT and CDR2 YYREEE come from the germline V gene (reference sequence). V lost 0 bases to trimming and J lost 3 bases, with 12 bases between them. There are 15 residues in the CDR3. The CDR3 protein is CASSLDGARYTEAFF. CDR3 nucleotide sequence: TGTGCCAGCAGCTTGGATGGGGCGCGGTACACTGAAGCTTTCTTT.

This chain links TRBV6-5 with TRBJ2-7; tentatively, D is TRBD2 (7 bases). Trimming cost V 2 bases and J 4 bases, with 18 bases left between them. Germline-derived CDR1 and CDR2 are MNHEY and SVGAGI. The CDR3 length is 16 residues. CDR3 amino acids: CASSYGWGGVGYEQYF. For the CDR3, the DNA is TGTGCCAGCAGTTACGGGTGGGGGGGCGTTGGATACGAGCAGTACTTC.

This sequence joins TRBV19 and TRBJ2-1; D possibly corresponds to TRBD2 (5 bases). V was pared by 3 bases and J by 7 bases, with 19 bases between. The CDR3 consists of 16 residues. CDR1 is LNHDA and CDR2 is SQIVND in the germline V gene (reference sequence). The CDR3 loop is CASSIYSPRGINEQFF. The CDR3 bases are TGTGCCAGTAGTATTTATAGCCCTCGAGGGATAAATGAGCAGTTCTTC.

This chain links TRBV28 with TRBJ2-7; D not certain. This CDR3 has 15 residues. CDR1 is MDHEN and CDR2 is SYDVKM in the germline V gene. Trimming removed 8 bases from V and 4 bases from J, with 21 bases in between. The CDR3 loop reads CASLPRTVVSYEQYF. Written as DNA, the CDR3 is TGTGCCAGCCTCCCCCGAACGGTAGTCTCGTACGAGCAGTACTTC.

This clone occurred once. The chain is built from TRBV30 and TRBJ1-1; D gene unclear. Germline V gene sequence: CDR1 GTSNPN, CDR2 SVGIG (reference sequence). The CDR3 extends over 15 amino acids. Trimming removed 4 bases from V and 2 bases from J, with 17 bases in between. The CDR3 sequence: CAWNPGLVGNTEAFF. As DNA, the CDR3 is TGTGCCTGGAACCCGGGCCTCGTGGGCAACACTGAAGCTTTCTTT.

V and J are TRBV24-1 and TRBJ2-2, with D uncertain. Deletions cut 6 bases from V and 5 bases from J, with 3 bases between. This CDR3 spans 11 amino acids. Germline CDR1 and CDR2: KGHDR and SFDVKD. Here the CDR3 DNA reads TGTGCCACCAGTTTTACCGGGGAGCTGTTTTTT. Encoded protein: CATSFTGELFF.

The V gene is TRBV6-5, the J gene TRBJ2-7, with D tentatively TRBD2 (5 bases). The CDR3 has 14 amino acids. Germline values: CDR1 MNHEY, CDR2 SVGAGI. The V gene lost 8 bases and the J gene lost 0 bases, with 14 bases spanning the gap. The CDR3, as DNA: TGTGCCAGCCGGAGAGAGCGGTCCTCCTACGAGCAGTACTTC. Translating it yields CASRRERSSYEQYF.

The J gene is TRBJ1-2, the V gene TRBV7-2; 7 nucleotides line up with TRBD1. The CDR3 is made up of 16 amino acids. J gave up 4 bases and V 6 bases, and 14 bases lay outside the gene matches. Per the germline V gene, CDR1 is SGHTA and CDR2 is FQGNSA. The CDR3 here is CASREKTGASVYGYTF. In DNA form, the CDR3 reads TGTGCCAGCAGAGAAAAAACAGGGGCCTCCGTCTATGGCTACACCTTC.

The J gene is TRBJ2-1, the V gene TRBV7-2; D remains ambiguous. Trimming cost V 1 base and J 6 bases, with 10 bases left between them. The CDR3 runs to 14 residues. Per germline, CDR1 SGHTA and CDR2 FQGNSA. The CDR3 coding sequence is TGTGCCAGCAGCTTAGAAACGTTTGGCAATGAGCAGTTCTTC. It yields the protein CASSLETFGNEQFF.

The CDR3 is CASSLPRAHGYTF. DNA for the CDR3: TGTGCCAGCAGCTTGCCCAGGGCCCATGGCTACACCTTC. The V call is TRBV5-6, the J call TRBJ1-2, with TRBD1 as a possible D gene (5 bases). The CDR3 length is 13 residues. Germline values: CDR1 SGHDT, CDR2 YYEEEE. V lost 1 base and J 6 bases, leaving 10 bases between the germline ends.

This rearrangement joins TRBV10-3 to TRBJ2-2; 7 nucleotides align to TRBD1. Germline lookup yields CDR1 ENHRY and CDR2 SYGVKD. The CDR3 totals 17 residues. Losses at the gene ends were 4 bases for V and 0 bases for J; bases not matched to a gene: 8. The CDR3 DNA sequence: TGTGCCATCAGTGGATCCAGGGGGTTCGCGAACACCGGGGAGCTGTTTTTT. Translating gives CAISGSRGFANTGELFF.

The rearrangement uses TRBV30 and TRBJ2-1; 15 bases agree with TRBD2. CDR1 is GTSNPN, CDR2 SVGIG, per germline (reference sequence). This CDR3 spans 16 amino acids. V shed 2 bases and J 7 bases; nucleotides not matched to a gene: 6. The CDR3 reads CAWSLRGTSGRNEQFF. The CDR3 nucleotides read TGTGCCTGGAGTCTCCGCGGGACTAGCGGGAGGAATGAGCAGTTCTTC.

This clone is a singleton in its sample. The V gene is TRBV29-1, the J gene TRBJ1-2; 8 nucleotides agree with TRBD1. The trim removed 7 bases at V and 7 bases at J, leaving 11 bases unmatched. CDR3 length equals 13 residues. Germline CDR1 reads SQVTM; CDR2 reads ANQGSEA. The CDR3 sequence: CSAVDRAMGGYTF. The CDR3, as DNA: TGCAGCGCCGTGGACAGGGCTATGGGTGGCTACACCTTC.

The rearrangement uses TRBV2 and TRBJ1-3; D is undetermined. V was pared by 6 bases and J by 0 bases, with 12 bases between. Germline CDR1 and CDR2: SNHLY and FYNNEI. The CDR3 length is 15 residues. In DNA, the CDR3 is TGTGCCAGCAGGGCTGATGCATTCTCTGGAAACACCATATATTTT. Protein sequence: CASRADAFSGNTIYF.

This clone came up a few times. The chain uses TRBV11-2 and TRBJ2-1, with D unclear. The CDR3 contains 19 residues. V was cut by 1 base and J by 0 bases, with 19 bases left in between. Germline V gene data show CDR1 as SGHAT and CDR2 as FQNNGV. CDR3 bases: TGTGCCAGCAGCTTAGTTATGCCCTCGTGGGCGAGCTCCTACAATGAGCAGTTCTTC. It specifies CASSLVMPSWASSYNEQFF.

The rearrangement links TRBV6-5 to TRBJ1-3; 7 bases match TRBD1. In germline, CDR1 is MNHEY, CDR2 SVGAGI. The CDR3 has 15 residues. V lost 5 bases and J lost 7; bases outside the gene matches: 11. The CDR3 sequence: CASSRTGAATNTIYF. In nucleotides, the CDR3 is TGTGCCAGCAGTCGCACAGGGGCCGCTACGAACACCATATATTTT.

The DNA for the CDR3 is TGTGCCAGCTTTGGGACACCCTATGGCTACACCTTC. Translating gives CASFGTPYGYTF. V gene TRBV18 combines with J gene TRBJ1-2; D is perhaps TRBD1 (6 bases). V was cut by 7 bases and J by 4 bases, with 10 bases left in between. Germline lookup yields CDR1 KGHSH and CDR2 LQKENI. The CDR3 length is 12 residues.

The chain has TRBV3-1 (or the pseudogene TRBV3-2) and TRBJ2-5; tentative D call: TRBD1 (5 bases). This CDR3 has 13 amino acids. Deletions cut 3 bases from V and 4 bases from J, with 9 bases between. Germline CDR1 and CDR2: LGHDT and YNNKEL (reference sequence). Here the CDR3 reads CASSQVGRETQYF. The DNA for the CDR3 is TGTGCCAGCAGCCAGGTGGGGCGAGAGACCCAGTACTTC.

The chain is built from TRBV13 and TRBJ1-1; D remains unclear. The CDR3 is 14 residues long. Germline V gene sequence: CDR1 PRHDT, CDR2 FYEKMQ (reference sequence). V lost 1 base, J lost 4 bases, and 10 bases lay in between. CDR3 amino acids: CASSLATRFTEAFF. Written as DNA, the CDR3 is TGTGCCAGCAGCTTAGCGACGCGTTTCACTGAAGCTTTCTTT.

The chain is built from TRBV18 and TRBJ1-1, with TRBD1 matching 9 bases. Losses at the gene ends were 5 bases for V and 4 bases for J; bases not matched to a gene: 8. The CDR3 is 15 residues long. Germline values: CDR1 KGHSH, CDR2 LQKENI. The DNA of the CDR3 is TGTGCCAGCTCATTCGGACAGGGGCCCTCCACTGAAGCTTTCTTT. Translation gives CASSFGQGPSTEAFF.

The rearrangement links TRBV19 to TRBJ1-2; 10 positions match TRBD1. The CDR3 sequence is 13 residues long. Trimming removed 6 bases from V and 7 bases from J; junction bases left unmatched: 5. CDR1 is LNHDA and CDR2 is SQIVND in the germline V gene (reference sequence). CDR3 loop: CASRMTGGGGYTF. In nucleotides, the CDR3 is TGTGCCAGTAGGATGACAGGGGGCGGTGGCTACACCTTC.

The J gene is TRBJ2-7, the V gene TRBV5-4, with 10 bases identical to TRBD1. This CDR3 has 15 amino acids. The V segment lost 3 bases and the J segment 3 bases; nucleotides outside the gene matches: 6. CDR1 SGHNT and CDR2 YYREEE come from the germline V gene (reference sequence). The CDR3 nucleotides read TGTGCCAGCAGCTCGAGGACAGGGGGAGACTACGAGCAGTACTTC. Translating gives CASSSRTGGDYEQYF.

The rearrangement joins TRBV7-2 to TRBJ1-1; TRBD1 matches 7 bases. The CDR3 is 13 amino acids. The germline V gene has CDR1 SGHTA and CDR2 FQGNSA. Germline trimming cut 5 bases from V and 0 bases from J; bases unmatched to any gene: 0. CDR3 in DNA: TGTGCCAGCAGCGACAGGGTGAACACTGAAGCTTTCTTT. The encoded protein is CASSDRVNTEAFF.

The chain carries TRBV9 and TRBJ2-7; D is possibly TRBD1 or TRBD2 (5 bases each). CDR1 and CDR2 from the germline V gene are SGDLS and YYNGEE. CDR3 length: 14 residues. V was trimmed by 4 bases and J by 0 bases, leaving 11 bases between them. The CDR3 nucleotides are TGTGCCAGCAGCTCTGGGGGTGACTCCTACGAGCAGTACTTC. It codes for CASSSGGDSYEQYF.

This chain connects TRBV6-2 or TRBV6-3 to TRBJ1-2; possibly TRBD1 for D (5 bases). The V end lost 3 bases, the J end lost 2 bases, and 13 bases lay between the germline ends. The CDR3 totals 15 residues. Germline lookup yields CDR1 MNHEY and CDR2 SVGEGT. CDR3 residues: CASSYVRGENYGYTF. The CDR3 region has the DNA TGTGCCAGCAGTTATGTTCGGGGGGAAAACTATGGCTACACCTTC.

The gene calls are TRBV9 and TRBJ1-4; 9 bases agree with TRBD1. The CDR3 contains 15 residues. V dropped 4 bases and J dropped 8; count of bases not matched to a gene: 9. The germline V gene has CDR1 SGDLS and CDR2 YYNGEE. The CDR3 here is CASSQTGTGFEKLFF. CDR3 nucleotides: TGTGCCAGCAGCCAGACCGGGACAGGGTTCGAAAAACTGTTTTTT.

This clone has just one count. This specimen includes other DNA sequences encoding the same CDR3. This chain uses TRBV27 with TRBJ1-5; tentatively, D is TRBD1 (5 bases). Trimming removed 2 bases from V and 0 bases from J, with 8 bases in between. Per germline, CDR1 MNHEY and CDR2 SMNVEV (reference sequence). The CDR3 is 15 amino acids. The DNA of the CDR3 is TGTGCCAGCAGTTTAGAGGGGTATAGCAATCAGCCCCAGCATTTT. Its translation: CASSLEGYSNQPQHF.

The J gene is TRBJ2-1, the V gene TRBV20-1, with 9 bases lining up with TRBD2. Germline CDR1 and CDR2: DFQATT and SNEGSKA (reference sequence). V dropped 3 bases and J dropped 9; count of bases not matched to a gene: 12. The CDR3 covers 15 residues. The CDR3: CSASKSSGKFGEQFF. As DNA, the CDR3 is TGCAGTGCTAGTAAATCTAGCGGGAAATTTGGTGAGCAGTTCTTC.

The V gene is TRBV15, the J gene TRBJ1-1; D gene ambiguous. The CDR3 is made up of 13 amino acids. The V gene lost 4 bases and the J gene lost 0 bases, with 6 bases spanning the gap. CDR1 and CDR2 (germline): LNHNV, YYDKDF (reference sequence). The CDR3 nucleotides are TGTGCCACCAGCACCCAGATGAACACTGAAGCTTTCTTT. Its translation is CATSTQMNTEAFF.

This chain connects TRBV9 to TRBJ1-2; 11 bases align to TRBD1. The V segment lost 5 bases and the J segment 5 bases; nucleotides outside the gene matches: 5. Germline CDR1 SGDLS, CDR2 YYNGEE. The CDR3 sequence is 14 residues long. Here the CDR3 DNA reads TGTGCCAGCAGGAGGACAGGGGGCAAGTATGGCTACACCTTC. This sequence encodes CASRRTGGKYGYTF.

This clone was seen just once. The gene calls are TRBV19 and TRBJ1-1; unclear D gene. The germline V gene encodes CDR1 LNHDA and CDR2 SQIVND (reference sequence). The CDR3 consists of 15 residues. V was clipped by 0 bases and J by 2 bases, with 10 bases between them. The CDR3 DNA is TGTGCCAGTAGTATAGATCCGTCGCCTAACACTGAAGCTTTCTTT. Its protein product is CASSIDPSPNTEAFF.

The genes are TRBV28 and TRBJ2-7; 11 bases map to TRBD2. With 5 bases clipped from V and 7 bases from J, the junction kept 7 bases outside the gene matches. The length of the CDR3 is 14 residues. Germline V gives CDR1 MDHEN, CDR2 SYDVKM. The CDR3 loop is CASSPTSGGWEQYF. CDR3 sequence (DNA): TGTGCCAGCAGTCCCACTAGCGGGGGCTGGGAGCAGTACTTC.